This entry features one T cell receptor (beta chain) sequence. Antigen unknown. Treatment given: oral pan-JAK inhibitor, 5-10 mg twice daily. In each case, RNA was isolated and then reverse transcribed into cDNA as the sequencing template. Generated by immunoSEQ multiplex PCR, the TCRdb table keeps only in-frame clones and is missing some. Of about 140,000 clones listed, about 88% are singletons. This specimen belongs to a study of CD8+ T cells in alopecia areata. Germline V CDR1 and CDR2: SGHNT, YYREEE (reference sequence). V was pared by 0 bases and J by 5 bases, with 3 bases between. This CDR3 is built from 11 residues. Study-level points and caveats: Lesional scalp, notably in alopecia totalis/universalis, had clonality above that of normal scalp. Uncertainty about whether baseline CD8+ expansion is linked to response remains, with one nonresponder. Many expanded lesional clones stayed in scalp and blood while on tofacitinib.

This TCR derives from a human donor with alopecia areata. The material sequenced was CD8+ T cells sorted from blood, taken at week 4, from a patient treated with tofacitinib. The V gene is TRBV5-4, the J gene TRBJ2-7; D ambiguous. The CDR3 DNA follows: TGTGCCAGCAGCTTGGCAGACGAGCAGTACTTC. As protein: CASSLADEQYF.